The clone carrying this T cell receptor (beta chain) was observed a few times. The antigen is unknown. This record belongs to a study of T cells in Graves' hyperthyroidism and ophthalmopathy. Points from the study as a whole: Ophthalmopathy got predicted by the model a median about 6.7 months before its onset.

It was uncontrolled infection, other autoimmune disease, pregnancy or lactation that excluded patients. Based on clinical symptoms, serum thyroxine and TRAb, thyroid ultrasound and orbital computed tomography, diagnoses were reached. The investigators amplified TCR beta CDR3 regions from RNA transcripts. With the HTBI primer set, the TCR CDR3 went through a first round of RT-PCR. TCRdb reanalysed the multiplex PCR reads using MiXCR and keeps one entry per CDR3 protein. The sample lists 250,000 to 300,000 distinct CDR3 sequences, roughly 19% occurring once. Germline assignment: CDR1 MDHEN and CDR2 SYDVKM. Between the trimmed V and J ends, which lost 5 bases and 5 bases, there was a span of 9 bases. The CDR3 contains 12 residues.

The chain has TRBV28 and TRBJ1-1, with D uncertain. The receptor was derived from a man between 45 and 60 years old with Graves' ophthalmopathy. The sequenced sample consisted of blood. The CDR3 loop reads CASSRGRTEAFF. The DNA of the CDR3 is TGTGCCAGCAGTCGGGGTAGGACTGAAGCTTTCTTT.